These T cell receptor beta chains were read from a single sample in a study of blood T cell repertoires in COVID-19. Assay: immunoSEQ multiplex PCR; the TCRdb copy retains only in-frame clones and omits some. The data contain 100,000 to 150,000 clones, around four fifths of them singletons. Sample: PBMCs or T cells enriched from blood (not recorded which). The receptors originated from a man aged 40-49 years with acute COVID-19. The CDR3 runs from the conserved cysteine through the conserved F or W. A D gene is named only where the DNA matches it firmly. Expanded clones are given a class, and other clones once, few, many or no size at all.

12,TRBV2,TRBJ2-7,once,NA,TGTGCCAGCAGTGAAGCGTCGGGCGAGCAGTACTTC,CASSEASGEQYF
14,TRBV5-4,TRBJ1-2,once,NA,TGTGCCAGCAGCTCGACAGATCGGGACAAAGGCTACACCTTC,CASSSTDRDKGYTF
14,TRBV18,TRBJ1-3,NA,NA,TGTGCCAGCTCACCGCCGGGGAGTTGGAACACCATATATTTT,CASSPPGSWNTIYF
14,TRBV5-1,TRBJ2-5,NA,NA,TGCGCCAGCAGCCTGGGCCGGGACAAAGAGACCCAGTACTTC,CASSLGRDKETQYF
14,TRBV11-1,TRBJ2-1,NA,TRBD2,TGTGCCAGCAGCTACCTAGGACTAGACAATGAGCAGTTCTTC,CASSYLGLDNEQFF
15,TRBV28,TRBJ1-3,NA,TRBD1,TGTGCCAGCAGTCCCGACAGGGGGCTTGGAAACACCATATATTTT,CASSPDRGLGNTIYF
13,TRBV6-5,TRBJ2-1,NA,NA,TGTGCCAGCAGTTACCTCTCCTACAATGAGCAGTTCTTC,CASSYLSYNEQFF
15,TRBV18,TRBJ2-7,once,TRBD2,TGTGCCAGCTCACCTGGACTAGCGGGAGAAGGCGAGCAGTACTTC,CASSPGLAGEGEQYF
15,TRBV29-1,TRBJ2-3,NA,NA,TGCAGCGTCTTCCCGGGACAATCGAGCACAGATACGCAGTATTTT,CSVFPGQSSTDTQYF
16,TRBV21-1,TRBJ1-6,NA,NA,TGTGCCAGCAAAAGGGACAGGAGCTCCTATAATTCACCCCTCCACTTT,CASKRDRSSYNSPLHF
14,TRBV7-9,TRBJ1-1,NA,NA,TGTGCCAGCAGCTTCCGACTCGAGGGCACTGAAGCTTTCTTT,CASSFRLEGTEAFF
11,TRBV20-1,TRBJ2-7,NA,NA,TGCAGTGCTAGCAGCGGCCACGAGCAGTACTTC,CSASSGHEQYF
14,TRBV29-1,TRBJ2-2,NA,NA,TGCAGCGTTGGTAGCGGAGGTAACACCGGGGAGCTGTTTTTT,CSVGSGGNTGELFF
15,TRBV11-2,TRBJ1-2,few,NA,TGTGCCAGCAGCTTAGATCAGGGTAGAAACTATGGCTACACCTTC,CASSLDQGRNYGYTF
12,TRBV7-9,TRBJ1-2,once,NA,TGTGCCAGCAGCTTTCCCGGGAGAGGCTACACCTTC,CASSFPGRGYTF
13,TRBV6-6,TRBJ1-4,NA,TRBD1,TGTGCCAGCAGTTACGGGACAGGGGAAAAACTGTTTTTT,CASSYGTGEKLFF
14,TRBV28,TRBJ2-5,NA,NA,TGTGCCAGCAGTTCGAGGGTGGAGGTGGAGACCCAGTACTTC,CASSSRVEVETQYF
15,TRBV5-5,TRBJ1-2,NA,NA,TGTGCCAGCAGCTTGGCGACAGGTGTGGACTATGGCTACACCTTC,CASSLATGVDYGYTF
16,TRBV1,TRBJ1-1,NA,NA,TGCACCAGCAGCCCCCCTCGGACAGGTTGTCGAACTGAAGCTTTCTTT,CTSSPPRTGCRTEAFF